These 15 T cell receptor beta chains were sequenced from one sample in a study of blood T cell repertoires in COVID-19. Measured with immunoSEQ multiplex PCR; TCRdb has only the in-frame clones, and not every one. This repertoire shows some 120,000 clones, 79% found once; its top ten account for 37%. Sequencing input: peripheral blood. These receptors came from a man aged 40-50 years with active or convalescent COVID-19.

The J gene is TRBJ2-7, the V gene TRBV19; 7 positions agree with TRBD1. Germline CDR1 and CDR2: LNHDA and SQIVND (reference sequence). The length of the CDR3 is 14 residues. With V trimmed by 6 bases and J by 0 bases, 5 bases remained unmatched. This CDR3 reads CASSSGQASYEQYF. The DNA for the CDR3 is TGTGCCAGTAGCTCAGGACAGGCCTCCTACGAGCAGTACTTC. Filled out from reference TRBV19 and TRBJ2-7, the complete variable domain reads DGGITQSPKYLFRKEGQNVTLSCEQNLNHDAMYWYRQDPGQGLRLIYYSQIVNDFQKGDIAEGYSVSREKKESFPLTVTSAQKNPTAFYLCASSSGQASYEQYFGPGTRLTVT.

The chain joins TRBV19 to TRBJ1-4; a possible D gene is TRBD1 (6 bases). CDR1 and CDR2 (germline): LNHDA, SQIVND (reference sequence). V was trimmed by 5 bases and J by 0 bases, leaving 13 bases between them. The CDR3 has 16 residues. CDR3 DNA: TGTGCCAGTAGTCGGGACACCTTTGCAACTAATGAAAAACTGTTTTTT. Translation gives CASSRDTFATNEKLFF.

The rearrangement uses TRBV19 and TRBJ2-3; possibly TRBD1 for D (6 bases). Germline V gene sequence: CDR1 LNHDA, CDR2 SQIVND (reference sequence). There are 14 residues in the CDR3. V lost 5 bases and J lost 2, with 11 bases in between. The CDR3: CASSQGGVTDTQYF. In nucleotides, the CDR3 is TGTGCCAGTAGTCAAGGGGGAGTCACAGATACGCAGTATTTT.

CDR3 sequence reads: CASSLKGVAFF. For the CDR3, the DNA is TGTGCCAGCAGCTTAAAGGGGGTCGCTTTCTTT. The chain links TRBV7-2 to TRBJ1-1; possibly TRBD1 for D (6 bases). This CDR3 comprises 11 residues. Trimming cost V 2 bases and J 11 bases, with 9 bases left between them. Germline CDR1 SGHTA, CDR2 FQGNSA.

In this sample, this clone turned up once. This sequence joins TRBV19 and TRBJ2-1, with 11 bases that match TRBD2. There are 15 residues in the CDR3. The V and J ends lost 3 bases and 2 bases, in that order; junction bases with no gene match: 0. Germline values: CDR1 LNHDA, CDR2 SQIVND (reference sequence). The chain's CDR3 is CASSMTSGTYNEQFF. The CDR3 DNA is TGTGCCAGTAGTATGACTAGCGGGACCTACAATGAGCAGTTCTTC.

This chain joins TRBV2 and TRBJ2-2; D not resolved. V dropped 3 bases and J dropped 6 bases, with 14 bases sitting between them. The CDR3 covers 15 residues. Germline CDR1 is SNHLY and CDR2 is FYNNEI. The CDR3 DNA follows: TGTGCCAGCAGTGATTTCTCCAGCGCGGCCGGGGAGCTGTTTTTT. Its protein product is CASSDFSSAAGELFF.

The J gene is TRBJ2-7, the V gene TRBV6-2 or TRBV6-3; possible D gene TRBD2, 5 bases. Germline loops: CDR1 MNHEY, CDR2 SVGEGT. The CDR3 is made up of 12 amino acids. Trimming left V 6 bases short and J 7 bases short, with 13 bases between. The CDR3 here is CASSPGVGEQYF. For the CDR3, the DNA is TGTGCCAGCAGCCCCGGGGTCGGTGAGCAGTACTTC.

This chain links TRBV27 with TRBJ1-1; D call uncertain. The germline CDR1 and CDR2 sequences are MNHEY and SMNVEV (reference sequence). The CDR3 runs to 12 residues. The V end lost 3 bases, the J end lost 4 bases, and 6 bases lay between the germline ends. Here the CDR3 reads CASSFLGTEAFF. CDR3 DNA sequence: TGTGCCAGCAGTTTCCTAGGCACTGAAGCTTTCTTT.

As for this clone: A read error may account for a junction end that differs from germline. CDR3 DNA: TGTGCCAGCAGCCCTAATACAGGGAACGCTGAAGCTTTCTTT. Protein sequence: CASSPNTGNAEAFF. The V call is TRBV7-9, the J call TRBJ1-1; tentatively, D is TRBD1 (6 bases). Germline CDR1 and CDR2: SEHNR and FQNEAQ (reference sequence). This CDR3 region has 14 residues.

V is TRBV5-4 and J is TRBJ2-2; 9 bases line up with TRBD2. V shed 1 base and J 0 bases; nucleotides not matched to a gene: 1. Germline CDR1 is SGHNT and CDR2 is YYREEE (reference sequence). This CDR3 region has 16 residues. The CDR3 sequence is CASSLLAGTNTGELFF. CDR3 nucleotides: TGTGCCAGCAGCTTGCTAGCGGGAACGAACACCGGGGAGCTGTTTTTT.

The chain combines TRBV5-6 with TRBJ1-1; possible D gene TRBD1, 6 bases. The germline gives CDR1 SGHDT, CDR2 YYEEEE. The CDR3 is 15 amino acids. The V and J ends lost 3 bases and 4 bases respectively, with 16 bases between them. CDR3 nucleotide sequence: TGTGCCAGCAGCTGGACCCTTCAAGGGGGCACTGAAGCTTTCTTT. Amino acids: CASSWTLQGGTEAFF.

The CDR3 region has the DNA TGTGCCAGCAGTCCGGGACAGAGTAACTATGGCTACACCTTC. It translates to CASSPGQSNYGYTF. V and J are TRBV5-4 and TRBJ1-2; TRBD1 agrees at 7 bases. Germline CDR1 and CDR2: SGHNT and YYREEE (reference sequence). Losses at the gene ends were 5 bases for V and 1 base for J; bases not matched to a gene: 5. This CDR3 spans 14 amino acids.

This clone was recorded a few times. The CDR3 DNA sequence: TGTGCCTGGAGTGTCCCGGGACAGAAGACCATATATTTT. It translates to CAWSVPGQKTIYF. The chain has TRBV30 and TRBJ1-3; 7 bases map to TRBD1. CDR1 and CDR2 from the germline V gene are GTSNPN and SVGIG (reference sequence). Trimming cost V 0 bases and J 10 bases; bases outside gene matches: 6. The CDR3 contains 13 residues.

The V and J genes are TRBV6-4 and TRBJ1-1; 7 positions agree with TRBD1. V was pared by 9 bases and J by 6 bases, with 10 bases of the junction left unmatched. This CDR3 has 13 residues. Germline V gives CDR1 MRHNA, CDR2 SNTAGT. CDR3 sequence reads: CARTTGAYPEAFF. The CDR3 region has the DNA TGTGCCAGAACCACAGGGGCTTACCCTGAAGCTTTCTTT.

This clone was observed a handful of times. The rearrangement uses TRBV6-5 and TRBJ2-1, with a weak D call TRBD2 (6 bases). CDR1 MNHEY and CDR2 SVGAGI come from the germline V gene. V dropped 3 bases and J dropped 9 bases, with 9 bases sitting between them. The CDR3 runs 12 residues. CDR3 bases: TGTGCCAGCAGTTATCGGGGGAGTGAGCAGTTCTTC. Amino acids: CASSYRGSEQFF.